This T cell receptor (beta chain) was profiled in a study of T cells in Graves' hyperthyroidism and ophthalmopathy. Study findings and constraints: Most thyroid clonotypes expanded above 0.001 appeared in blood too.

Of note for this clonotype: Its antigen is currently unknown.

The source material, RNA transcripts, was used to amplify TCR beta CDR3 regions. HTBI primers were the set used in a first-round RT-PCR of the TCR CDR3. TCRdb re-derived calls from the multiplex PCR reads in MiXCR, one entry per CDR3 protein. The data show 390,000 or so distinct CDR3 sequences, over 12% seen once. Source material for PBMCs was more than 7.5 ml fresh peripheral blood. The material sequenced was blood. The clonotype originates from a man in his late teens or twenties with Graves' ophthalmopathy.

CDR3 DNA: TGCAGTGCTAGAGGGATAGGGACAGGGGCGTATAGCAATCAGCCCCAGCATTTT. Protein sequence: CSARGIGTGAYSNQPQHF. The V gene is TRBV20-1, the J gene TRBJ1-5; 10 bases fit TRBD1. V lost 1 base, J lost 0 bases, and 9 bases stayed unmatched. This CDR3 comprises 18 residues. Germline V gives CDR1 DFQATT, CDR2 SNEGSKA (reference sequence).